One T cell receptor (beta chain) is described in this entry. The CDR3 is 15 residues long. Germline V gives CDR1 SGHAT, CDR2 FQNNGV. The J segment lost 4 bases and the V segment lost 4 bases, leaving 3 bases of the junction unmatched. This sample was taken from a study of blood T cells in healthy people across ages. A second about 7 to 12 cycle PCR used barcoded and J-beta primers. Via MiXCR, TCRdb re-called the 5' RACE reads, giving one row per CDR3 protein. Found here are fewer than 1,000,000 distinct CDR3 sequences, around 45% of them singletons; the top ten hold 15% to 20%. Sequenced: blood. The receptor's source is a man older than 75 in good health. This chain joins TRBV11-2 and TRBJ2-1; TRBD2 aligns across 11 bases. CDR3 in DNA: TGTGCCAGCAGCTATAGCGGGGGGGCATACAATGAGCAGTTCTTC. It is translated as CASSYSGGAYNEQFF.